This T cell receptor beta chain was identified in a study of shared clonotypes between healthy human individuals. Sequencing used immunoSEQ multiplex PCR; TCRdb keeps in-frame clones, though not all of them. The sample shows 560,000 or so clones, 96% of them seen only once. CD8 cells regarded as naive lacked CD45RO, were positively chosen for CCR7, and omitted terminally differentiated effector memory CD45RA+ cells. The sample comprised naive CD8+ T cells sorted from blood. The receptor was isolated from a woman aged 25 to 39 in good health.

The CDR3 DNA reads TGTGCCACCAGCGGGCCGACTTCTCTCCAAGAGACCCAGTACTTC. It is translated as CATSGPTSLQETQYF. J is TRBJ2-5 and V is TRBV15; D remains unclear. The CDR3 totals 15 residues. CDR1 and CDR2 (germline): LNHNV, YYDKDF (reference sequence). V lost 5 bases, J lost 1 base, and 14 bases lay in between. The complete variable domain, with remaining parts taken from reference TRBV15 and TRBJ2-5, reads DAMVIQNPRYQVTQFGKPVTLSCSQTLNHNVMYWYQQKSSQAPKLLFHYYDKDFNNEADTPDNFQSRRPNTSFCFLDIRSPGLGDTAMYLCATSGPTSLQETQYFGPGTRLLVL.